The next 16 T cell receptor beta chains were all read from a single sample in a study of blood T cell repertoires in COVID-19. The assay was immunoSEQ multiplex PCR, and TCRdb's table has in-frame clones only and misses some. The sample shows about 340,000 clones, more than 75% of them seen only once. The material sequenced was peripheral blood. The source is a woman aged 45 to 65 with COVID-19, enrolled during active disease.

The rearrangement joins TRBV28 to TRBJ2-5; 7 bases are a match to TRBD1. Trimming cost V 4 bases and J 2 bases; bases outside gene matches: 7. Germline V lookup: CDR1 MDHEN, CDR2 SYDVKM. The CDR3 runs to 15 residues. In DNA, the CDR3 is TGTGCCAGCAGTTCAGAAGGGACAGCGCAAGAGACCCAGTACTTC. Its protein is CASSSEGTAQETQYF.

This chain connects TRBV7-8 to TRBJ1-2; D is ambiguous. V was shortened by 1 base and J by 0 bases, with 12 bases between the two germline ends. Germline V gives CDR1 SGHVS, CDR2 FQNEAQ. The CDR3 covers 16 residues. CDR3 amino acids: CASSLEMTAANYGYTF. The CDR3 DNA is TGTGCCAGCAGCTTAGAAATGACTGCCGCTAACTATGGCTACACCTTC.

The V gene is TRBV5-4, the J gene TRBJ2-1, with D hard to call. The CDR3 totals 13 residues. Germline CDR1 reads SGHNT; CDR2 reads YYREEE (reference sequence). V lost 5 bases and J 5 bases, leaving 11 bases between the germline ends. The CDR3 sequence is CASRQDSHNEQFF. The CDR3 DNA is TGTGCCAGCAGGCAAGACTCTCACAATGAGCAGTTCTTC.

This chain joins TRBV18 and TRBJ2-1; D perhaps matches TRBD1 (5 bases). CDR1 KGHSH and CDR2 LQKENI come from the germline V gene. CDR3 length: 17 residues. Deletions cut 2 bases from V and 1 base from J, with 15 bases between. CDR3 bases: TGTGCCAGCTCACCAAAAGAATGGTCAGGGTCCTACAATGAGCAGTTCTTC. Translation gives CASSPKEWSGSYNEQFF.

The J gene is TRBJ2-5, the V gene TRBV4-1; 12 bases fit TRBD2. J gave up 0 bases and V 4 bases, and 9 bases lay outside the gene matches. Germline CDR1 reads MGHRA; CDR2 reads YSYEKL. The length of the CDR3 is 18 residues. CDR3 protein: CASSLGLAGPVYQETQYF. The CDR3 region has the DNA TGCGCCAGCAGCCTCGGACTAGCGGGACCCGTTTACCAAGAGACCCAGTACTTC.

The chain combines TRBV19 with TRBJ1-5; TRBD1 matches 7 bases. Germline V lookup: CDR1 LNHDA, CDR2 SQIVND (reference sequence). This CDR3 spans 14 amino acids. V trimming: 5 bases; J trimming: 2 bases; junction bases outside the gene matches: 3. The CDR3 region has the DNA TGTGCCAGTAGTGCCACAGGGGGCAATCAGCCCCAGCATTTT. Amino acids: CASSATGGNQPQHF. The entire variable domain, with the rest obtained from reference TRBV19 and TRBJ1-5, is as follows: DGGITQSPKYLFRKEGQNVTLSCEQNLNHDAMYWYRQDPGQGLRLIYYSQIVNDFQKGDIAEGYSVSREKKESFPLTVTSAQKNPTAFYLCASSATGGNQPQHFGDGTRLSIL.

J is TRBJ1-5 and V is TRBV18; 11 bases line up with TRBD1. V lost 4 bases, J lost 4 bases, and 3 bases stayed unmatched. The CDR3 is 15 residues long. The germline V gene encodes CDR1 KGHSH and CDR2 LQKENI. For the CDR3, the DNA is TGTGCCAGCTCACAGGACAGGGGGCGGAATCAGCCCCAGCATTTT. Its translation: CASSQDRGRNQPQHF.

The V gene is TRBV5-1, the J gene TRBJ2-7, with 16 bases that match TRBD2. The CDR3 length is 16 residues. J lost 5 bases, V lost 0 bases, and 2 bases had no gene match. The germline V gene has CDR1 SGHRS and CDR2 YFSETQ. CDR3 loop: CASSLGGLAGGNEQYF. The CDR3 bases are TGCGCCAGCAGCTTGGGGGGACTAGCGGGAGGGAACGAGCAGTACTTC.

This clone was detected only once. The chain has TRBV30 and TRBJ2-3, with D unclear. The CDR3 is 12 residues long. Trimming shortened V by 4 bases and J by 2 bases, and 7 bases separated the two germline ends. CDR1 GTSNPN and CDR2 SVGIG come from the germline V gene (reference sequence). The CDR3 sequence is CAWKDTTDTQYF. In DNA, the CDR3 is TGTGCCTGGAAAGACACCACAGATACGCAGTATTTT.

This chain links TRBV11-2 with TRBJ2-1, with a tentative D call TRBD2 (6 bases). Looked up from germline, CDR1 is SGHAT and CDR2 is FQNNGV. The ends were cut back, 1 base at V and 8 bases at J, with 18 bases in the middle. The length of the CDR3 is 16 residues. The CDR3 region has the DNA TGTGCCAGCAGCTTAGGCTCACTGGGGGGAGGTGATGAGCAGTTCTTC. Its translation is CASSLGSLGGGDEQFF.

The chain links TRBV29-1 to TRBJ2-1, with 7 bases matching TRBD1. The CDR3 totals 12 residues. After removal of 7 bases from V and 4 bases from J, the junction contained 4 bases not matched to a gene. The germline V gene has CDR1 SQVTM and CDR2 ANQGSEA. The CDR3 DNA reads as TGCAGCGACCTACAGGGGTACAATGAGCAGTTCTTC. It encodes CSDLQGYNEQFF.

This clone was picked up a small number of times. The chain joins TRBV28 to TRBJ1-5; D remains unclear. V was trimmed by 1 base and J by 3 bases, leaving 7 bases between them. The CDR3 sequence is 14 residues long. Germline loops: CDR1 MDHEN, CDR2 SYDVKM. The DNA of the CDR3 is TGTGCCAGCAGTTTATTACAGTACAATCAGCCCCAGCATTTT. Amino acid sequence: CASSLLQYNQPQHF.

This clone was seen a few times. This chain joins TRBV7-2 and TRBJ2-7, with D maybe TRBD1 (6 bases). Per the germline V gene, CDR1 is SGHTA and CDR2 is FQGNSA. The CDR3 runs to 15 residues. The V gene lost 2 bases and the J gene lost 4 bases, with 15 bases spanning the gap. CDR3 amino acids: CASSLRSTGGYEQYF. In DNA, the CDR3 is TGTGCCAGCAGCTTAAGGTCGACAGGTGGATACGAGCAGTACTTC.

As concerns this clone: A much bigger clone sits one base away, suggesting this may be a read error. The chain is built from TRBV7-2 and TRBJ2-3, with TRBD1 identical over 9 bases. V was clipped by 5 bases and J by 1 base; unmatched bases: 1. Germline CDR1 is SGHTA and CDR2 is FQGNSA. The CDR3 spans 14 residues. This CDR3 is CASSRTGGTDTQYF. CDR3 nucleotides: TGTGCCAGCAGCAGGACAGGGGGCACAGATACGCAGTATTTT. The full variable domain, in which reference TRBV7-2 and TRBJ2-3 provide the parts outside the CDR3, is GAGVSQSPSNKVTEKGKDVELRCDPISGHTALYWYRQSLGQGLEFLIYFQGNSAPDKSGLPSDRFSAERTGGSVSTLTIQRTQQEDSAVYLCASSRTGGTDTQYFGPGTRLTVL.

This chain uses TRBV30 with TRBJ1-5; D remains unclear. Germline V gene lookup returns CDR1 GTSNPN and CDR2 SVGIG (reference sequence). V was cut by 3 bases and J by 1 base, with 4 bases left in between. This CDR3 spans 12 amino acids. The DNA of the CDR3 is TGTGCCTGGAGGGAGAGCAATCAGCCCCAGCATTTT. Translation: CAWRESNQPQHF.

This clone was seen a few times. CDR3 DNA: TGTGCCAGCAGCTTAGGTATAATGCGAGATACGCAGTATTTT. As protein: CASSLGIMRDTQYF. The chain carries TRBV7-2 and TRBJ2-3; D unresolved. Trimming removed 1 base at V and 5 bases at J, with 10 bases between. CDR1 SGHTA and CDR2 FQGNSA come from the germline V gene. This CDR3 comprises 14 residues.